This TCR beta chain was recorded in a study of blood T cell repertoires in COVID-19. This clone appeared once. Data came from immunoSEQ multiplex PCR; TCRdb stores just in-frame clones and leaves some out. The sample lists fewer than 40,000 clones, under 90% occurring once. The sequencing sample was made of peripheral blood. The source of this sequence is a human donor in a cohort sampled during active COVID-19.

CDR3 nucleotides: TGTGCCAGCAGGCCCGGTCAGGGGACTAGTCGCACAGATACGCAGTATTTT. Its translation: CASRPGQGTSRTDTQYF. This chain uses TRBV9 with TRBJ2-3, with 8 bases aligning to TRBD2. Germline V gene lookup returns CDR1 SGDLS and CDR2 YYNGEE. J lost 1 base, V lost 5 bases, and 12 bases had no gene match. CDR3 length equals 17 residues.